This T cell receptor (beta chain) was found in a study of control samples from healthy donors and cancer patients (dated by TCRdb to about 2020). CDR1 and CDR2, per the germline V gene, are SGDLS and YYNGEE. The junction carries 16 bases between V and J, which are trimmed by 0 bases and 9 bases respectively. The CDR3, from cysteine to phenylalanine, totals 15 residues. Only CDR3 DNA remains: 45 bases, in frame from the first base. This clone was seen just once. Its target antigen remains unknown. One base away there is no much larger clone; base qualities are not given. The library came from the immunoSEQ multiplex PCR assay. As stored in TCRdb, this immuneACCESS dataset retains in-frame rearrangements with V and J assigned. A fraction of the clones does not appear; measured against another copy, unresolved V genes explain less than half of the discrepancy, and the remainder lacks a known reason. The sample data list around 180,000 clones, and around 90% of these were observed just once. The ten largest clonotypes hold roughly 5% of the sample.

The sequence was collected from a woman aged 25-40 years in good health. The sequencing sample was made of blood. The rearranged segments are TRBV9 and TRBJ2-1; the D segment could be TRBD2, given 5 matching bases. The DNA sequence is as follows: TGTGCCAGCAGCGTAGAAGTTCCGGGGAAAATTGAGCAGTTCTTC. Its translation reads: CASSVEVPGKIEQFF.